The TCR beta chain under discussion was sequenced for a study of response to subunit inactivated influenza vaccine. Study-wide results and caveats: After each seasonal influenza vaccination, few new T cells are recruited, the authors suggested.

TCRdb ran MiXCR on the RT-PCR reads and lists one entry per CDR3 protein. The sample includes about 780,000 distinct CDR3 sequences, less than 20% of them seen just once. This clonotype showed up just a few times. As yet, its antigen is unknown. CDR1 is LGHNA and CDR2 is YSLEER in the germline V gene. The ends were cut back, 0 bases at V and 9 bases at J, with 12 bases in the middle. The CDR3 sequence is 15 residues long. The sample in question was PBMCs from blood, obtained 4 to 6 days after vaccination. The rearrangement links TRBV4-3 to TRBJ1-6; D remains unclear. This receptor was obtained from a man in his fifties who received an inactivated influenza vaccine. As DNA, the CDR3 is TGCGCCAGCAGCCAAGACGCAGGCCGGGGTTCACCCCTCCACTTT. This gives the protein CASSQDAGRGSPLHF.